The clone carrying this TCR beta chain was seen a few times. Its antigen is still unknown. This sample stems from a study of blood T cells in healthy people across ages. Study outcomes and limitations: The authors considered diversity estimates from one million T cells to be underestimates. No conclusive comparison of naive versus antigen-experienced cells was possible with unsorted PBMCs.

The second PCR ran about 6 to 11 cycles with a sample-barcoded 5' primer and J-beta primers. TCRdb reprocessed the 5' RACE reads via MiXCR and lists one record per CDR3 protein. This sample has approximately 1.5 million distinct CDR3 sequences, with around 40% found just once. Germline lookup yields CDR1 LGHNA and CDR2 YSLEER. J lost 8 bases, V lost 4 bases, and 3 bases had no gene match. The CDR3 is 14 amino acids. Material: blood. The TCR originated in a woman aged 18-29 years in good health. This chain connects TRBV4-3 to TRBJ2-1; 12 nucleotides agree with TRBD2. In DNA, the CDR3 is TGCGCCAGCAGCCCGACTAGCGGGAGCTATGAGCAGTTCTTC. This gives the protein CASSPTSGSYEQFF.